This TCR beta chain was observed in a study of blood T cell repertoires in COVID-19. CDR3 size: 16 residues. Germline lookup yields CDR1 SGHVS and CDR2 FQNEAQ. J lost 9 bases, V lost 2 bases, and 10 bases had no gene match. The method was immunoSEQ multiplex PCR; TCRdb's version includes in-frame clones alone and lacks a portion of them. The sample includes over 200,000 clones, about nine tenths of them seen just once. The genes are TRBV7-8 and TRBJ2-1, with 10 bases identical to TRBD1. The clonotype comes from a man aged 25-45 years with COVID-19, enrolled during active disease. Sequenced sample: peripheral blood. This chain's CDR3 is CASSLSRDRGRSEQFF. CDR3 sequence (DNA): TGTGCCAGCAGCTTATCCCGGGACAGGGGCCGTTCTGAGCAGTTCTTC. The whole variable domain, filled in from reference TRBV7-8 and TRBJ2-1, reads GAGVSQSPRYKVAKRGQDVALRCDPISGHVSLFWYQQALGQGPEFLTYFQNEAQLDKSGLPSDRFFAERPEGSVSTLKIQRTQQEDSAVYLCASSLSRDRGRSEQFFGPGTRLTVL.